Below, 23 T cell receptor beta chains from the same sample are listed, as sequenced in a study of CD4 T cells in relation to SARS-CoV-2 and coronaviruses. Using immunoSEQ multiplex PCR, the repertoire was profiled, and TCRdb retains in-frame clones only, with some absent. The sample consists of some 65,000 clones, about 90% of them appearing once. Before the COVID-19 pandemic, during about 2011-2019, CD4+ T cells were taken from unexposed donors. Specimen: memory CD4+ T cells from PBMCs. Receptors originate from a human donor in good health.

This chain connects TRBV15 to TRBJ2-1; the D gene is possibly TRBD1 (5 bases). Trimming shortened V by 5 bases and J by 7 bases, and 18 bases separated the two germline ends. The CDR3 runs to 15 residues. Germline loops: CDR1 LNHNV, CDR2 YYDKDF (reference sequence). The CDR3 nucleotides read TGTGCCACCAGCCCCCGAGGCAGGGTCTCGAATGAGCAGTTCTTC. Protein product: CATSPRGRVSNEQFF. Supplemented by reference TRBV15 and TRBJ2-1, the full variable domain reads DAMVIQNPRYQVTQFGKPVTLSCSQTLNHNVMYWYQQKSSQAPKLLFHYYDKDFNNEADTPDNFQSRRPNTSFCFLDIRSPGLGDTAMYLCATSPRGRVSNEQFFGPGTRLTVL.

The CDR3 region is CASSPAVGNEQFF. As DNA, the CDR3 is TGTGCCAGCTCACCCGCCGTTGGCAATGAGCAGTTCTTC. The chain is built from TRBV18 and TRBJ2-1; D remains ambiguous. This CDR3 comprises 13 residues. Germline-derived CDR1 and CDR2 are KGHSH and LQKENI. V was shortened by 3 bases and J by 6 bases, with 9 bases between the two germline ends.

V gene TRBV3-1 (or the pseudogene TRBV3-2) combines with J gene TRBJ2-3; no firm D call. This CDR3 is 13 amino acids long. The germline V and J ends were trimmed by 7 bases and 3 bases, with 11 bases remaining between them. Per the germline V gene, CDR1 is LGHDT and CDR2 is YNNKEL (reference sequence). The CDR3 is CASTYLGTDTQYF. The DNA of the CDR3 is TGTGCCAGCACCTACCTTGGGACAGATACGCAGTATTTT.

The chain recombines TRBV3-1 (or the pseudogene TRBV3-2) with TRBJ2-5; unclear D gene. CDR1 LGHDT and CDR2 YNNKEL come from the germline V gene (reference sequence). Trimming cost V 4 bases and J 2 bases, with 5 bases left between them. The CDR3 loop spans 12 amino acids. CDR3 loop: CASSPQQETQYF. CDR3 in DNA: TGTGCCAGCAGCCCTCAGCAAGAGACCCAGTACTTC.

The rearrangement links TRBV29-1 to TRBJ2-2; D possibly corresponds to TRBD1 (7 bases). There are 14 residues in the CDR3. Germline V gives CDR1 SQVTM, CDR2 ANQGSEA. The ends were cut back, 7 bases at V and 0 bases at J, with 12 bases in the middle. In DNA, the CDR3 is TGCAGCGCTGTCAGGGGGGCGAACACCGGGGAGCTGTTTTTT. This codes for CSAVRGANTGELFF.

V usage is TRBV28 and J usage is TRBJ1-5; D is uncertain. The CDR3 contains 15 residues. Germline CDR1 and CDR2: MDHEN and SYDVKM. Trimming left V 1 base short and J 3 bases short, with 10 bases between. The CDR3 loop is CASSLSGRDNQPQHF. CDR3 DNA sequence: TGTGCCAGCAGTTTATCTGGCAGAGACAATCAGCCCCAGCATTTT.

A few counts support this clone. This rearrangement joins TRBV5-1 to TRBJ1-1; TRBD1 matches at 8 bases. This CDR3 contains 17 residues. The V gene's germline CDR1 is SGHRS and CDR2 YFSETQ. V lost 0 bases, J lost 0 bases, and 7 bases stayed unmatched. The CDR3 reads CASSLGQGAYVNTEAFF. CDR3 sequence (DNA): TGCGCCAGCAGCTTGGGGCAGGGGGCTTATGTGAACACTGAAGCTTTCTTT.

The rearrangement joins TRBV7-3 to TRBJ2-5; TRBD2 matches at 10 bases. The CDR3 length is 18 residues. V dropped 1 base and J dropped 2; count of bases not matched to a gene: 10. From germline, CDR1 is SGHTA and CDR2 FQGTGA. The CDR3 protein is CASSLRVASGGFQETQYF. Written as DNA, the CDR3 is TGTGCCAGCAGCTTAAGGGTGGCTAGCGGGGGCTTTCAAGAGACCCAGTACTTC.

The chain has TRBV7-2 and TRBJ2-7, with 8 nucleotides matching TRBD1. The trim removed 5 bases at V and 1 base at J, leaving 4 bases unmatched. CDR1 and CDR2 (germline): SGHTA, FQGNSA. This CDR3 region has 14 residues. Written as DNA, the CDR3 is TGTGCCAGCAGCCCGGACAGGGTTTCCTACGAGCAGTACTTC. Translating it yields CASSPDRVSYEQYF.

This chain joins TRBV27 and TRBJ1-4; D possibly corresponds to TRBD1 (6 bases). Germline V lookup: CDR1 MNHEY, CDR2 SMNVEV (reference sequence). This CDR3 has 19 amino acids. Trimming cost V 0 bases and J 3 bases, with 20 bases left between them. CDR3 amino acids: CASSLSIGQPAGPNEKLFF. CDR3 DNA: TGTGCCAGCAGTTTATCCATAGGACAGCCGGCGGGCCCTAATGAAAAACTGTTTTTT.

This chain connects TRBV7-2 to TRBJ2-1; TRBD1 matches at 10 bases. Germline values: CDR1 SGHTA, CDR2 FQGNSA. The CDR3 is made up of 17 amino acids. J was trimmed by 4 bases and V by 4 bases; bases with no gene match: 10. This chain's CDR3 is CASSYRATGGPYNEQFF. For the CDR3, the DNA is TGTGCCAGCAGCTACAGGGCGACAGGGGGCCCGTACAATGAGCAGTTCTTC.

The gene calls are TRBV7-2 and TRBJ2-7; the D gene is possibly TRBD1 (6 bases). The CDR3 consists of 15 residues. Germline V gene lookup returns CDR1 SGHTA and CDR2 FQGNSA. The V end was cut by 2 bases, the J end by 3 bases, with 14 bases between. CDR3 bases: TGTGCCAGCAGCTTAACTGGGACACTTCTCTACGAGCAGTACTTC. It yields the protein CASSLTGTLLYEQYF.

This clone was picked up a small number of times. The chain has TRBV6-1 and TRBJ2-2; no clear D. Trimming removed 2 bases from V and 7 bases from J, with 11 bases in between. Per the germline V gene, CDR1 is MNHNS and CDR2 is SASEGT. CDR3 length: 14 residues. The CDR3, as DNA: TGTGCCAGCAGTGAACTCACTTTGGTCGGGGAGCTGTTTTTT. Translation: CASSELTLVGELFF.

The genes are TRBV19 and TRBJ2-3; D not certain. V was cut by 6 bases and J by 2 bases, with 9 bases left in between. The germline gives CDR1 LNHDA, CDR2 SQIVND (reference sequence). The CDR3 runs to 13 residues. Here the CDR3 DNA reads TGTGCCAGTAGGATTGATAACACAGATACGCAGTATTTT. Protein: CASRIDNTDTQYF.

The genes are TRBV5-8 and TRBJ1-1; tentative D call: TRBD1 (5 bases). V gave up 0 bases and J gave up 5 bases, with 8 bases separating them. CDR3 length equals 13 residues. The germline V gene encodes CDR1 SGHTS and CDR2 YDEGEE. The CDR3 spells CASSLAGRTEAFF. DNA of the CDR3: TGTGCCAGCAGCTTGGCAGGGCGGACTGAAGCTTTCTTT.

The chain employs TRBV3-1 (or the pseudogene TRBV3-2) and TRBJ2-3; 10 nucleotides line up with TRBD2. Germline V gives CDR1 LGHDT, CDR2 YNNKEL (reference sequence). Unmatched junction bases numbered 15, after V lost 0 bases and J lost 3 bases. This CDR3 is built from 20 residues. This CDR3 reads CASSQDEPTKSGRVTDTQYF. The CDR3 DNA reads as TGTGCCAGCAGCCAAGATGAACCGACGAAGAGCGGGAGGGTGACAGATACGCAGTATTTT.

The chain employs TRBV4-3 and TRBJ1-1; perhaps TRBD1 as D (6 bases). The CDR3 has 15 amino acids. Germline V gene sequence: CDR1 LGHNA, CDR2 YSLEER. The V and J ends lost 0 bases and 4 bases respectively, with 12 bases between them. The CDR3 DNA follows: TGCGCCAGCAGCCAAGAGGGACACCCGGGCACTGAAGCTTTCTTT. Amino acids: CASSQEGHPGTEAFF.

The rearrangement joins TRBV7-8 to TRBJ2-5; D gene unclear. Per germline, CDR1 SGHVS and CDR2 FQNEAQ. V shed 0 bases and J shed 2 bases, with 7 bases lying between them. The length of the CDR3 is 14 residues. CDR3 nucleotides: TGTGCCAGCAGCTTAGCGCCGGAGCAAGAGACCCAGTACTTC. Its protein product is CASSLAPEQETQYF.

This clone was detected only once. The chain joins TRBV6-5 to TRBJ1-1; tentatively, D is TRBD1 (5 bases). V was pared by 10 bases and J by 1 base, with 16 bases between. Germline CDR1 reads MNHEY; CDR2 reads SVGAGI. This CDR3 is built from 14 residues. The CDR3 spells CAILLGRANTEAFF. CDR3 nucleotides: TGTGCCATCCTACTAGGCAGGGCGAACACTGAAGCTTTCTTT.

The chain is built from TRBV5-1 and TRBJ2-5; 14 positions match TRBD2. The ends lost 7 bases at V and 4 bases at J; junction bases unmatched: 9. CDR3 size: 16 residues. The germline V gene encodes CDR1 SGHRS and CDR2 YFSETQ. CDR3 bases: TGCGCCAGCCGAACCGGGACTAGCGGGGGAGGAGAGACCCAGTACTTC. It codes for CASRTGTSGGGETQYF.

The chain links TRBV5-1 to TRBJ2-5; 11 bases are a match to TRBD2. Looked up from germline, CDR1 is SGHRS and CDR2 is YFSETQ. V dropped 1 base and J dropped 3; count of bases not matched to a gene: 2. This CDR3 has 15 residues. CDR3 in amino acids: CASSLLGLAEETQYF. CDR3 coding DNA: TGCGCCAGCAGCTTGTTGGGACTAGCGGAAGAGACCCAGTACTTC. The full variable domain, completed using reference TRBV5-1 and TRBJ2-5, is KAGVTQTPRYLIKTRGQQVTLSCSPISGHRSVSWYQQTPGQGLQFLFEYFSETQRNKGNFPGRFSGRQFSNSRSEMNVSTLELGDSALYLCASSLLGLAEETQYFGPGTRLLVL.

The gene calls are TRBV5-1 and TRBJ2-1; possible D gene TRBD1, 6 bases. Trimming pared 4 bases from V and 6 bases from J, leaving 11 bases between. Per the germline V gene, CDR1 is SGHRS and CDR2 is YFSETQ. The CDR3 spans 13 residues. The CDR3 here is CASSGGRVNEQFF. The CDR3, as DNA: TGCGCCAGCAGCGGGGGCCGGGTCAATGAGCAGTTCTTC. The variable domain in full, with the rest retrieved from reference TRBV5-1 and TRBJ2-1, is KAGVTQTPRYLIKTRGQQVTLSCSPISGHRSVSWYQQTPGQGLQFLFEYFSETQRNKGNFPGRFSGRQFSNSRSEMNVSTLELGDSALYLCASSGGRVNEQFFGPGTRLTVL.

The rearrangement links TRBV19 to TRBJ1-5; 8 positions match TRBD1. The V gene's germline CDR1 is LNHDA and CDR2 SQIVND (reference sequence). V dropped 5 bases and J dropped 5; count of bases not matched to a gene: 5. There are 14 residues in the CDR3. CDR3 nucleotide sequence: TGTGCCAGTAGTTATGGACAGGGTTATCAGCCCCAGCATTTT. Encoded protein: CASSYGQGYQPQHF.